Listed below are T cell receptor beta chains from one sample, sequenced in a study of T-cell reconstitution after alpha-beta-depleted transplantation in children. One entry per CDR3 protein, called by TCRdb with MiXCR from the PCR reads. The sample holds around 700,000 distinct CDR3 sequences, around 13% seen once. The material was PBMCs, obtained before TCRalphabeta/CD19-depleted stem cell transplant. The receptors were sampled from a girl aged 2-10 years with congenital amegakaryocytic thrombocytopenia, due to receive a stem cell transplant. The CDR3 runs from the conserved cysteine through the conserved F or W. The D gene is left open where the match is weak. Rows may omit the clone size; those that give it use once, few, many or a size class.

j_call: TRBJ2-7
d_call: -
v_call: TRBV12-3/TRBV12-4
clone_size: many
cdr3_aa: CATSRGDEQYF
cdr3_nt: TGTGCCACCTCGAGAGGGGACGAGCAGTACTTC

j_call: TRBJ2-1
d_call: -
v_call: TRBV20-1
clone_size: many
cdr3_aa: CSARSVWSYNEQFF
cdr3_nt: TGCAGTGCTCGTAGCGTGTGGTCCTACAATGAGCAGTTCTTC

j_call: TRBJ2-5
d_call: -
v_call: TRBV18
clone_size: -
cdr3_aa: CASSLGTPPAYQETQYF
cdr3_nt: TGTGCCAGCTCACTTGGGACCCCTCCGGCATACCAAGAGACCCAGTACTTC

j_call: TRBJ2-7
d_call: TRBD2
v_call: TRBV10-2
clone_size: -
cdr3_aa: CASSGLAGAPYEQYF
cdr3_nt: TGCGCCAGCAGCGGACTAGCGGGAGCGCCCTACGAGCAGTACTTC

j_call: TRBJ2-1
d_call: -
v_call: TRBV9
clone_size: many
cdr3_aa: CASSVSDSTYNEQFF
cdr3_nt: TGTGCCAGCAGCGTATCGGACAGTACCTACAATGAGCAGTTCTTC

j_call: TRBJ2-5
d_call: -
v_call: TRBV4-2
clone_size: -
cdr3_aa: CASSQDTDPAETQYF
cdr3_nt: TGTGCCAGCAGCCAAGACACGGACCCTGCGGAGACCCAGTACTTC

j_call: TRBJ2-7
d_call: TRBD2
v_call: TRBV6-2/TRBV6-3
clone_size: -
cdr3_aa: CASGSAGAGELEQYF
cdr3_nt: TGTGCCAGCGGTTCTGCGGGAGCGGGAGAACTCGAGCAGTACTTC

j_call: TRBJ2-5
d_call: -
v_call: TRBV7-8
clone_size: few
cdr3_aa: CATLREPYQETQYF
cdr3_nt: TGTGCCACCCTGAGGGAACCGTACCAAGAGACCCAGTACTTC

j_call: TRBJ2-1
d_call: -
v_call: TRBV10-1
clone_size: -
cdr3_aa: CASSAKGQHNEQFF
cdr3_nt: TGCGCCAGCAGTGCGAAGGGACAACACAATGAGCAGTTCTTC

j_call: TRBJ2-3
d_call: TRBD2
v_call: TRBV7-6
clone_size: -
cdr3_aa: CASSSGLAGLSDTQYF
cdr3_nt: TGTGCCAGCAGCTCTGGACTAGCGGGACTATCAGATACGCAGTATTTT

j_call: TRBJ2-7
d_call: -
v_call: TRBV12-3/TRBV12-4
clone_size: -
cdr3_aa: CASSSQHGYEQYF
cdr3_nt: TGTGCCAGCAGTTCCCAACACGGCTACGAGCAGTACTTC

j_call: TRBJ2-4
d_call: -
v_call: TRBV5-1
clone_size: many
cdr3_aa: CASSEGSDTGIQYF
cdr3_nt: TGCGCCAGCAGCGAAGGGTCTGATACGGGCATTCAGTACTTC

j_call: TRBJ2-7
d_call: -
v_call: TRBV29-1
clone_size: few
cdr3_aa: CSALDSTGGTEQYF
cdr3_nt: TGCAGCGCCCTGGACTCTACCGGAGGGACGGAGCAGTACTTC

j_call: TRBJ2-2
d_call: TRBD2
v_call: TRBV4-1
clone_size: many
cdr3_aa: CASSHSSTSGYTGELFF
cdr3_nt: TGCGCCAGCAGCCATTCCTCGACTAGCGGCTACACCGGGGAGCTGTTTTTT